The 20 T cell receptor beta chains below all came from one sample that was sequenced in a study of T cells after yellow fever vaccination (dated by TCRdb to between 2018 and 2021). The meaning of the sample's treatment or condition label: live attenuated yellow fever vaccine strain. Library method: 5' RACE. Sequencing was performed on an Illumina NovaSeq 6000. TCRdb handled the public reads itself, with Q25 trimming in fastp and clone calling in MiXCR, and kept productive beta chains. Each CDR3 protein gets just one entry, which takes the most common genes and DNA from the rows behind it. This sample gives around 200,000 distinct CDR3 sequences in total; approximately 10% of them show up just once. The ten largest clones capture approximately 34% of the sample. This specimen consisted of CD8+ T cells sorted from PBMCs, obtained 15 days after the yellow fever booster vaccination. The receptors shown here come from a man between 18 and 35 years old who received the YFV17D yellow fever vaccine.

This clonotype was counted ten times or more. The rearrangement uses TRBV7-9 and TRBJ1-4, with D perhaps TRBD1 (5 bases). Germline V gene sequence: CDR1 SEHNR, CDR2 FQNEAQ (reference sequence). Trimming pared 7 bases from V and 6 bases from J, leaving 18 bases between. The CDR3 has 15 amino acids. The CDR3 DNA sequence: TGTGCCAGCACTCCAAAGTTCGGGGGGGATGAAAAACTGTTTTTT. Amino acids: CASTPKFGGDEKLFF.

The chain joins TRBV6-2 or TRBV6-3 to TRBJ2-7, with D perhaps matching TRBD1 (6 bases). The ends were cut back, 4 bases at V and 2 bases at J, with 9 bases in the middle. Germline loops: CDR1 MNHEY, CDR2 SVGEGT. CDR3 length: 13 residues. The CDR3 sequence: CASSWGPTYEQYV. The CDR3 DNA follows: TGTGCCAGCAGTTGGGGGCCCACCTACGAGCAGTACGTC.

The V call is TRBV24-1, the J call TRBJ2-3; 11 bases map to TRBD2. The CDR3 covers 16 residues. Germline V CDR1 and CDR2: KGHDR, SFDVKD. V lost 1 base to trimming and J lost 5 bases; unmatched junction nucleotides: 4. The chain's CDR3 is CATSDFTSGGLDTQYF. The CDR3 DNA reads as TGTGCCACCAGTGATTTCACTAGCGGGGGATTAGATACGCAGTATTTT.

This clonotype was seen many times. The chain links TRBV20-1 to TRBJ1-2, with D unclear. This CDR3 contains 10 residues. Germline V gives CDR1 DFQATT, CDR2 SNEGSKA (reference sequence). In DNA, the CDR3 is TGCAGCCCCCGGGGTGATGGCTACACCTTC. It is translated as CSPRGDGYTF.

This clonotype showed up many times. The V and J genes are TRBV7-9 and TRBJ2-1, with 7 positions matching TRBD2. Germline CDR1 and CDR2: SEHNR and FQNEAQ (reference sequence). The CDR3 covers 16 residues. J was trimmed by 8 bases and V by 5 bases; bases with no gene match: 15. CDR3 in DNA: TGTGCCAGCAGCGCCCCGGGACTACCAACGGCGCATGAGCAGTTCTTC. Translation: CASSAPGLPTAHEQFF.

At least ten counts were recorded for this clonotype. This sequence joins TRBV29-1 and TRBJ1-1, with D tentatively TRBD1 (5 bases). This CDR3 comprises 11 residues. The germline gives CDR1 SQVTM, CDR2 ANQGSEA. V was clipped by 6 bases and J by 1 base, with 6 bases between them. CDR3 DNA sequence: TGCAGCGTCGACAGGAACACTGAAGCTTTCTTT. Amino acid sequence: CSVDRNTEAFF.

The chain couples TRBV7-9 to TRBJ2-1; tentatively, D is TRBD1 (6 bases). V was pared by 6 bases and J by 2 bases, with 17 bases between. The CDR3 is 16 amino acids. Germline V gene lookup returns CDR1 SEHNR and CDR2 FQNEAQ (reference sequence). The CDR3 spells CASSGTGTGTYNEQFF. CDR3 coding DNA: TGTGCCAGCAGTGGTACAGGGACGGGGACCTACAATGAGCAGTTCTTC.

This rearrangement joins TRBV4-1 to TRBJ2-7; a weak D match, TRBD1 (6 bases). V shed 4 bases and J shed 2 bases, with 12 bases lying between them. The CDR3 sequence is 14 residues long. In germline, CDR1 is MGHRA, CDR2 YSYEKL. CDR3: CASSLRQAPYEQYF. The DNA of the CDR3 is TGCGCCAGCAGCCTCAGACAGGCGCCCTACGAGCAGTACTTC.

This clonotype was observed a handful of times. The chain combines TRBV4-3 with TRBJ2-6, with D tentatively TRBD1 (5 bases). The CDR3 is 15 residues long. Germline CDR1 LGHNA, CDR2 YSLEER. The V end lost 6 bases, the J end lost 2 bases, and 11 bases lay between the germline ends. CDR3 in DNA: TGCGCCAGCAGTGGCAGGGTTACTGGGGCCAACGTCCTGACTTTC. Encoded protein: CASSGRVTGANVLTF.

There are a few counts of this clonotype. The genes are TRBV9 and TRBJ2-2; 12 positions match TRBD2. Trimming cost V 4 bases and J 3 bases; bases outside gene matches: 4. The CDR3 sequence is 16 residues long. Germline loops: CDR1 SGDLS, CDR2 YYNGEE. CDR3 in amino acids: CASSTRLAGDTGELFF. In DNA, the CDR3 is TGTGCCAGCAGCACCAGACTAGCGGGGGACACCGGGGAGCTGTTTTTT.

The chain has TRBV3-1 and TRBJ2-3; 7 bases are a match to TRBD1. The V segment lost 3 bases and the J segment 0 bases; nucleotides outside the gene matches: 6. The CDR3 sequence is 16 residues long. CDR1 LGHDT and CDR2 YNNKEL come from the germline V gene (reference sequence). CDR3 sequence reads: CASSHYRGTSTDTQYF. The CDR3 coding sequence is TGTGCCAGCAGCCACTACAGGGGAACTAGCACAGATACGCAGTATTTT.

The sample holds a few counts of this clonotype. The chain couples TRBV27 to TRBJ1-5; unclear D gene. Germline V gene sequence: CDR1 MNHEY, CDR2 SMNVEV (reference sequence). CDR3 length: 13 residues. Trimming took 8 bases from V and 0 from J, leaving 8 bases between them. The CDR3 sequence: CASAYSSNQPQHF. DNA for the CDR3: TGTGCCAGCGCTTACAGTAGCAATCAGCCCCAGCATTTT.

This chain joins TRBV10-3 and TRBJ2-1; 8 nucleotides align to TRBD2. The CDR3 consists of 16 residues. The germline CDR1 and CDR2 sequences are ENHRY and SYGVKD. With 4 bases clipped from V and 10 bases from J, the junction kept 15 bases outside the gene matches. In DNA form, the CDR3 reads TGTGCCATCAGTGGTTCTTTGCGGGGGGCGGTTTGGGAGCAGTTCTTC. Residues: CAISGSLRGAVWEQFF.

This clonotype showed up just a few times. The chain combines TRBV4-3 with TRBJ2-3, with D perhaps TRBD2 (6 bases). The V gene lost 0 bases and the J gene lost 5 bases, with 15 bases spanning the gap. Germline V gives CDR1 LGHNA, CDR2 YSLEER. This CDR3 is built from 16 residues. The CDR3 bases are TGCGCCAGCAGCCAAGATTTCGGGGGTAATGGAGATACGCAGTATTTT. This encodes CASSQDFGGNGDTQYF.

There are a few counts of this clonotype. The rearrangement joins TRBV5-6 to TRBJ2-3, with 7 positions matching TRBD1. Germline V gene lookup returns CDR1 SGHDT and CDR2 YYEEEE. V shed 5 bases, J shed 3 bases, and the junction held 6 bases outside the gene matches. The CDR3 spans 14 residues. CDR3 loop: CASRATGQTDTQYF. The CDR3 coding sequence is TGTGCCAGCAGGGCGACAGGGCAAACAGATACGCAGTATTTT.

This clonotype was counted only a few times. The genes are TRBV27 and TRBJ1-1, with 8 bases aligning to TRBD1. The CDR3 has 15 residues. V lost 4 bases, J lost 4 bases, and 8 bases stayed unmatched. From germline, CDR1 is MNHEY and CDR2 SMNVEV (reference sequence). CDR3 bases: TGTGCCAGCAGTTCAGGAACAACAGGGGGCACTGAAGCTTTCTTT. Residues: CASSSGTTGGTEAFF.

The V and J genes are TRBV7-2 and TRBJ1-4; D call uncertain. CDR1 SGHTA and CDR2 FQGNSA come from the germline V gene. CDR3 length: 13 residues. V lost 5 bases to trimming and J lost 4 bases, with 8 bases between them. CDR3 sequence (DNA): TGTGCCAGCAGCCCGGTCCTTAATGAAAAACTGTTTTTT. Its translation: CASSPVLNEKLFF.

This clonotype was counted at least ten times. The rearrangement joins TRBV7-9 to TRBJ2-1; D is possibly TRBD2 (6 bases). The CDR3 has 17 residues. Germline CDR1 SEHNR, CDR2 FQNEAQ (reference sequence). V was shortened by 1 base and J by 6 bases, with 19 bases between the two germline ends. The CDR3 bases are TGTGCCAGCAGCTTAGGAATCGGGGGATTAATGGGCAATGAGCAGTTCTTC. It codes for CASSLGIGGLMGNEQFF.

This clonotype was counted a few times. The CDR3 here is CAIRDRGWDEQFF. In nucleotides, the CDR3 is TGTGCCATCCGGGACAGGGGGTGGGATGAGCAGTTCTTC. The gene calls are TRBV10-3 and TRBJ2-1; the match to TRBD1 covers 11 bases. Germline lookup yields CDR1 ENHRY and CDR2 SYGVKD. J was trimmed by 8 bases and V by 8 bases; bases with no gene match: 5. This CDR3 comprises 13 residues.

This clonotype was seen repeatedly, ten times or more. This sequence joins TRBV20-1 and TRBJ2-6; D call uncertain. CDR3 length: 17 residues. V lost 4 bases and J lost 0, with 16 bases in between. Germline V CDR1 and CDR2: DFQATT, SNEGSKA (reference sequence). In DNA, the CDR3 is TGCAGTGCTACCCGCGGCAACACCGCCTCTGGGGCCAACGTCCTGACTTTC. Translation gives CSATRGNTASGANVLTF.